These 31 T cell receptor beta chains share one sample of origin, sequenced in a study of technical replicates of blood from four donors. TCRdb keeps only in-frame clones here, not all; method: immunoSEQ multiplex PCR. The table lists around 76,000 clones, 95% to 98% of them singletons. The sequencing input was T cells isolated from PBMCs. These receptors came from a human donor in good health.

The chain combines TRBV28 with TRBJ2-1; possibly TRBD2 for D (6 bases). The CDR3 extends over 15 amino acids. V shed 6 bases and J shed 1 base, with 13 bases lying between them. Per germline, CDR1 MDHEN and CDR2 SYDVKM. Written as DNA, the CDR3 is TGTGCCAGCAGCTCCCCACGGGGGTCCTACAATGAGCAGTTCTTC. Amino acid sequence: CASSSPRGSYNEQFF.

The gene calls are TRBV27 and TRBJ2-1; TRBD2 matches at 7 bases. The CDR3 is made up of 17 amino acids. V trimming: 5 bases; J trimming: 5 bases; junction bases outside the gene matches: 15. The V gene's germline CDR1 is MNHEY and CDR2 SMNVEV (reference sequence). The CDR3 is CASSPSSGWSGNNEQFF. The CDR3, as DNA: TGTGCCAGCAGTCCCTCCTCCGGGTGGAGCGGGAACAATGAGCAGTTCTTC.

The chain joins TRBV27 to TRBJ1-1; D call uncertain. V was shortened by 7 bases and J by 6 bases, with 15 bases between the two germline ends. The germline V gene has CDR1 MNHEY and CDR2 SMNVEV (reference sequence). There are 13 residues in the CDR3. CDR3 loop: CASNPDPRAEAFF. Here the CDR3 DNA reads TGTGCCAGCAACCCGGACCCGAGGGCTGAAGCTTTCTTT.

The chain combines TRBV4-1 with TRBJ2-1, with 9 bases lining up with TRBD2. Germline CDR1 reads MGHRA; CDR2 reads YSYEKL. V dropped 1 base and J dropped 5; count of bases not matched to a gene: 12. The CDR3 loop spans 18 amino acids. The CDR3 protein is CASSQVSSGRSRDNEQFF. CDR3 nucleotides: TGCGCCAGCAGCCAAGTTAGTAGCGGGAGATCGCGGGACAATGAGCAGTTCTTC.

The rearrangement joins TRBV4-3 to TRBJ1-1; D is unresolved. Germline CDR1 and CDR2: LGHNA and YSLEER. The CDR3 has 14 amino acids. Deletions cut 0 bases from V and 3 bases from J, with 8 bases between. The CDR3 DNA reads TGCGCCAGCAGCCAAGAGCGGGTATACACTGAAGCTTTCTTT. It translates to CASSQERVYTEAFF.

This clone is a singleton in its sample. This rearrangement joins TRBV6-5 to TRBJ1-1; a weak D match, TRBD1 (6 bases). V dropped 8 bases and J dropped 1 base, with 14 bases sitting between them. Germline assignment: CDR1 MNHEY and CDR2 SVGAGI. This CDR3 is 14 amino acids long. The CDR3 sequence: CASGYREGNTEAFF. CDR3 nucleotide sequence: TGTGCCAGCGGCTACAGGGAAGGGAACACTGAAGCTTTCTTT.

V gene TRBV2 combines with J gene TRBJ2-7, with D perhaps TRBD1 (6 bases). This CDR3 spans 9 amino acids. Germline lookup yields CDR1 SNHLY and CDR2 FYNNEI. Trimming cost V 7 bases and J 9 bases, with 7 bases left between them. CDR3 protein: CASTRGQYF. CDR3 DNA: TGTGCCAGCACCAGGGGGCAGTACTTC.

This chain uses TRBV11-2 with TRBJ2-6, with D maybe TRBD2 (6 bases). CDR1 is SGHAT, CDR2 FQNNGV, per germline. The CDR3 covers 15 residues. Trimming took off 6 bases at V and 2 bases at J, with 11 bases between the two ends. The CDR3, as DNA: TGTGCCAGCAGTTTTGGAGGGGCTGGGGCCAACGTCCTGACTTTC. As protein: CASSFGGAGANVLTF.

The rearrangement links TRBV5-1 to TRBJ2-1; 9 positions match TRBD2. Germline V gene lookup returns CDR1 SGHRS and CDR2 YFSETQ. The CDR3 is 14 amino acids. Losses at the gene ends were 3 bases for V and 5 bases for J; bases not matched to a gene: 3. The CDR3 loop reads CASSWIAGDNEQFF. In nucleotides, the CDR3 is TGCGCCAGCAGCTGGATAGCGGGGGACAATGAGCAGTTCTTC.

The V and J genes are TRBV29-1 and TRBJ2-2; 7 bases agree with TRBD1. The CDR3 spans 14 residues. The V gene end was trimmed by 7 bases and the J gene end by 4 bases; junction bases not matched to a gene: 9. The germline CDR1 and CDR2 sequences are SQVTM and ANQGSEA. CDR3: CSAHGGQSTGELFF. The CDR3 bases are TGCAGCGCCCATGGGGGACAGAGCACCGGGGAGCTGTTTTTT.

The gene calls are TRBV30 and TRBJ2-4; 9 nucleotides line up with TRBD1. Germline assignment: CDR1 GTSNPN and CDR2 SVGIG (reference sequence). The V and J ends lost 2 bases and 9 bases, in that order; junction bases with no gene match: 2. This CDR3 has 12 residues. CDR3 nucleotides: TGTGCCTGGAGTTCGACAGGGGGCATTCAGTACTTC. It codes for CAWSSTGGIQYF.

The J gene is TRBJ2-1, the V gene TRBV4-2; D remains ambiguous. Trimming left V 4 bases short and J 2 bases short, with 12 bases between. The CDR3 spans 15 residues. Germline V gene sequence: CDR1 LGHNA, CDR2 YNFKEQ. CDR3 bases: TGTGCCAGCAGCCTTACCCATACTACCTACAATGAGCAGTTCTTC. This sequence encodes CASSLTHTTYNEQFF.

V gene TRBV7-6 combines with J gene TRBJ2-1, with D maybe TRBD2 (5 bases). This CDR3 is built from 16 residues. Germline lookup yields CDR1 SGHVS and CDR2 FNYEAQ. Trimming took off 1 base at V and 0 bases at J, with 10 bases between the two ends. CDR3: CASSLVTGDSYNEQFF. Written as DNA, the CDR3 is TGTGCCAGCAGCTTAGTAACCGGGGACTCCTACAATGAGCAGTTCTTC. The full variable domain, its missing parts supplied by reference TRBV7-6 and TRBJ2-1, is GAGVSQSPRYKVTKRGQDVALRCDPISGHVSLYWYRQALGQGPEFLTYFNYEAQQDKSGLPNDRFSAERPEGSISTLTIQRTEQRDSAMYRCASSLVTGDSYNEQFFGPGTRLTVL.

The chain has TRBV6-5 and TRBJ1-2; 9 bases map to TRBD1. There are 14 residues in the CDR3. The J segment lost 8 bases and the V segment lost 6 bases, leaving 10 bases of the junction unmatched. Per germline, CDR1 MNHEY and CDR2 SVGAGI. The CDR3 nucleotides read TGTGCCAGCAGAATCCTACAGGGGGCCCAAGGCTACACCTTC. Translating it yields CASRILQGAQGYTF.

The chain carries TRBV9 and TRBJ2-1; D is unclear. The V end lost 3 bases, the J end lost 7 bases, and 5 bases lay between the germline ends. Germline-derived CDR1 and CDR2 are SGDLS and YYNGEE. CDR3 length equals 11 residues. The CDR3 region has the DNA TGTGCCAGCAGCGCGAGGAATGAGCAGTTCTTC. It translates to CASSARNEQFF.

This chain joins TRBV7-9 and TRBJ2-7; 9 bases match TRBD1. CDR1 is SEHNR and CDR2 is FQNEAQ in the germline V gene (reference sequence). Germline trimming cut 5 bases from V and 5 bases from J; bases unmatched to any gene: 13. The CDR3 is made up of 16 amino acids. CDR3 bases: TGTGCCAGCAGCCGAACTAATCCGGGACAGGGCGACGAGCAGTACTTC. Its protein is CASSRTNPGQGDEQYF.

The CDR3 region is CASSLAGGPQETQYF. The CDR3 region has the DNA TGCGCCAGCAGCTTAGCGGGAGGGCCACAAGAGACCCAGTACTTC. This sequence joins TRBV5-1 and TRBJ2-5, with 10 bases identical to TRBD2. The CDR3 loop spans 15 amino acids. V gave up 2 bases and J gave up 2 bases; unmatched junction bases: 3. Germline V gene data show CDR1 as SGHRS and CDR2 as YFSETQ.

The genes are TRBV6-5 and TRBJ1-1; no firm D call. V was pared by 1 base and J by 5 bases, with 14 bases between. The CDR3 has 15 residues. Germline V gene lookup returns CDR1 MNHEY and CDR2 SVGAGI. In DNA form, the CDR3 reads TGTGCCAGCAGTTACTTTGGAGGAGTCAAGACTGAAGCTTTCTTT. This encodes CASSYFGGVKTEAFF.

This clone was observed once. The chain couples TRBV11-3 to TRBJ2-7; tentatively, D is TRBD1 (6 bases). CDR3 length: 15 amino acids. Trimming removed 1 base from V and 5 bases from J, with 15 bases in between. The germline gives CDR1 SGHNT, CDR2 YENEEA. The CDR3: CASSLGDTGHHEQYF. The CDR3 DNA follows: TGTGCCAGCAGCTTAGGGGACACAGGGCACCACGAGCAGTACTTC.

The chain recombines TRBV10-3 with TRBJ2-7, with 12 bases fitting TRBD2. The J segment lost 0 bases and the V segment lost 0 bases, leaving 0 bases of the junction unmatched. The germline V gene encodes CDR1 ENHRY and CDR2 SYGVKD. This CDR3 contains 16 residues. In nucleotides, the CDR3 is TGTGCCATCAGTGAGTCGACTAGCGGGAGCTCCTACGAGCAGTACTTC. Residues: CAISESTSGSSYEQYF.

In this sample, this clone turned up once. This chain uses TRBV15 with TRBJ2-7, with D possibly matching TRBD2 (5 bases). V shed 6 bases and J shed 4 bases, with 10 bases lying between them. The CDR3 has 12 amino acids. Germline loops: CDR1 LNHNV, CDR2 YYDKDF (reference sequence). This CDR3 reads CATSEPGYEQYF. The CDR3 coding sequence is TGTGCCACCAGTGAACCGGGGTACGAGCAGTACTTC.

This chain connects TRBV27 to TRBJ1-4, with TRBD1 matching 7 bases. Germline CDR1 is MNHEY and CDR2 is SMNVEV (reference sequence). The CDR3 runs 16 residues. Germline trimming cut 3 bases from V and 8 bases from J; bases unmatched to any gene: 12. CDR3 sequence reads: CASSFIDRARSEKLFF. In nucleotides, the CDR3 is TGTGCCAGCAGTTTTATCGACAGGGCGAGAAGCGAAAAACTGTTTTTT. The full variable domain, completed using reference TRBV27 and TRBJ1-4, is EAQVTQNPRYLITVTGKKLTVTCSQNMNHEYMSWYRQDPGLGLRQIYYSMNVEVTDKGDVPEGYKVSRKEKRNFPLILESPSPNQTSLYFCASSFIDRARSEKLFFGSGTQLSVL.

The CDR3 loop is CASSQVLALPTGELFF. The CDR3 bases are TGTGCCAGCAGCCAAGTTCTAGCGCTCCCCACCGGGGAGCTGTTTTTT. The chain links TRBV14 to TRBJ2-2; tentative D call: TRBD2 (6 bases). V lost 1 base, J lost 4 bases, and 13 bases lay in between. Germline V gene sequence: CDR1 SGHDN, CDR2 FVKESK. CDR3 length equals 16 residues.

The V and J genes are TRBV5-1 and TRBJ2-3; 7 bases are a match to TRBD1. V was pared by 8 bases and J by 0 bases, with 6 bases of the junction left unmatched. The CDR3 is 14 amino acids. Germline loops: CDR1 SGHRS, CDR2 YFSETQ. CDR3: CASLRGPSTDTQYF. CDR3 nucleotides: TGCGCCAGTCTGAGGGGGCCTAGCACAGATACGCAGTATTTT. Looking up the rest from reference TRBV5-1 and TRBJ2-3 gives the full variable domain: KAGVTQTPRYLIKTRGQQVTLSCSPISGHRSVSWYQQTPGQGLQFLFEYFSETQRNKGNFPGRFSGRQFSNSRSEMNVSTLELGDSALYLCASLRGPSTDTQYFGPGTRLTVL.

This clone was recorded only once. The chain links TRBV4-2 to TRBJ2-3, with 12 bases identical to TRBD2. Trimming took 8 bases from V and 4 from J; bases not matched to a gene: 4. The germline gives CDR1 LGHNA, CDR2 YNFKEQ. This CDR3 is 14 amino acids long. The CDR3 nucleotides read TGTGCCAGCCTTACTAGCGGGAGGCCAGATACGCAGTATTTT. Translated, it gives CASLTSGRPDTQYF.

The CDR3 sequence is CASPGQGGHTF. As DNA, the CDR3 is TGTGCCAGCCCTGGACAGGGTGGTCATACCTTC. The rearrangement links TRBV27 to TRBJ1-2; 8 bases agree with TRBD1. This CDR3 region has 11 residues. Germline V gives CDR1 MNHEY, CDR2 SMNVEV (reference sequence). J gave up 14 bases and V 8 bases, and 10 bases lay outside the gene matches.

The rearrangement joins TRBV28 to TRBJ2-7, with D uncertain. The length of the CDR3 is 11 residues. From germline, CDR1 is MDHEN and CDR2 SYDVKM. Between the trimmed V and J ends, which lost 4 bases and 1 base, there was a span of 2 bases. The CDR3 here is CASSSSYEQYF. In nucleotides, the CDR3 is TGTGCCAGCAGTTCATCCTACGAGCAGTACTTC.

The rearrangement joins TRBV7-9 to TRBJ2-3; D is uncertain. From germline, CDR1 is SEHNR and CDR2 FQNEAQ (reference sequence). The length of the CDR3 is 16 residues. V was clipped by 2 bases and J by 0 bases, with 12 bases between them. The DNA of the CDR3 is TGTGCCAGCAGCTTATGGGCAGGAACTAGCACAGATACGCAGTATTTT. Amino acids: CASSLWAGTSTDTQYF.

J is TRBJ2-5 and V is TRBV10-3; D gene unclear. The CDR3 is made up of 15 amino acids. Germline values: CDR1 ENHRY, CDR2 SYGVKD. With 0 bases removed from V and 2 bases from J, the gap between germline ends came to 10 bases. CDR3 DNA sequence: TGTGCCATCAGTGAGTCGCCGGGTGCGCAAGAGACCCAGTACTTC. This codes for CAISESPGAQETQYF.

J is TRBJ2-6 and V is TRBV7-3, with a possible D match to TRBD1 (5 bases). The CDR3 runs 16 residues. Germline V gene sequence: CDR1 SGHTA, CDR2 FQGTGA. The V and J ends lost 2 bases and 2 bases respectively, with 10 bases between them. The chain's CDR3 is CASSLPGSTGANVLTF. The CDR3 coding sequence is TGTGCCAGCAGCTTACCAGGGTCGACTGGGGCCAACGTCCTGACTTTC.

The rearrangement links TRBV19 to TRBJ1-1; D perhaps matches TRBD1 (6 bases). The CDR3 runs to 14 residues. V was shortened by 3 bases and J by 1 base, with 9 bases between the two germline ends. Germline loops: CDR1 LNHDA, CDR2 SQIVND (reference sequence). CDR3 sequence: CASSIRQANTEAFF. CDR3 in DNA: TGTGCCAGTAGTATCCGACAGGCGAACACTGAAGCTTTCTTT.